This TCR beta chain was identified in a study of CD8 T cells in ankylosing spondylitis. Whole-study findings and limits: There was a TCR beta motif, made of eight highly homologous variants, that appeared characteristic of ankylosing spondylitis blood.

Concerning this clonotype itself: Its antigen remains unknown.

TCRdb re-called the 5' RACE reads with MiXCR, one entry per CDR3 protein. The table records some 290,000 distinct CDR3 sequences, about 19% of them present only once. Germline V gives CDR1 SNHLY, CDR2 FYNNEI. This CDR3 spans 17 amino acids. V lost 9 bases and J lost 0, with 18 bases in between. The chain couples TRBV2 to TRBJ2-6; D is undetermined. The sequence came from a male donor with ankylosing spondylitis or in good health (not recorded which). Sequencing used blood, either unsorted or a sorted T cell fraction (not recorded which). The CDR3 reads CASHPPSQLSGANVLTF. The CDR3 DNA reads as TGTGCCAGTCATCCCCCCTCACAGCTCTCTGGGGCCAACGTCCTGACTTTC.